The 21 T cell receptor beta chains below come from one sample, sequenced in a study of T cell clones after liver transplantation. The repertoire was sequenced with immunoSEQ multiplex PCR; TCRdb's copy has only in-frame clones and lacks some. The sample consists of under 55,000 clones, about 82% of them appearing once. The sample here was CD4+ T cells from blood, taken 24 months after liver transplant. These receptors were obtained from a human patient who received a liver transplant. Some T cells may be supplied by the graft donor.

This rearrangement joins TRBV10-3 to TRBJ1-6; D call uncertain. V lost 2 bases, J lost 5 bases, and 7 bases lay in between. Germline CDR1 is ENHRY and CDR2 is SYGVKD. CDR3 size: 14 residues. CDR3: CAISEGRNNSPLHF. In DNA, the CDR3 is TGTGCCATCAGTGAGGGCAGAAATAATTCACCCCTCCACTTT.

The chain carries TRBV2 and TRBJ1-6, with unresolved D. V gave up 2 bases and J gave up 6 bases, with 8 bases separating them. From germline, CDR1 is SNHLY and CDR2 FYNNEI. The CDR3 consists of 14 residues. The CDR3 is CASSERQANSPLHF. The CDR3 region has the DNA TGTGCCAGCAGTGAAAGGCAGGCTAATTCACCCCTCCACTTT.

The V gene is TRBV5-1, the J gene TRBJ1-1; weak D call: TRBD1 (6 bases). Trimming cost V 0 bases and J 5 bases, with 14 bases left between them. The CDR3 loop spans 15 amino acids. Germline CDR1 reads SGHRS; CDR2 reads YFSETQ. This chain's CDR3 is CASSLESGRGTEAFF. The CDR3 nucleotides are TGCGCCAGCAGCTTGGAGTCAGGGAGGGGGACTGAAGCTTTCTTT.

The gene calls are TRBV4-1 and TRBJ2-7; D is perhaps TRBD2 (6 bases). Germline CDR1 reads MGHRA; CDR2 reads YSYEKL. The germline V and J ends were trimmed by 1 base and 9 bases, with 10 bases remaining between them. The CDR3 contains 12 residues. CDR3 nucleotide sequence: TGCGCCAGCAGCCAAGGTCTGGGGGGGCAGTACTTC. Its translation: CASSQGLGGQYF.

This sequence joins TRBV4-1 and TRBJ1-1; D is unresolved. The ends were cut back, 0 bases at V and 11 bases at J, with 16 bases in the middle. The CDR3 loop spans 14 amino acids. The germline V gene encodes CDR1 MGHRA and CDR2 YSYEKL. The CDR3 DNA reads as TGCGCCAGCAGCCAAGATCAGAGAGCAGTGAACGCTTTCTTT. It specifies CASSQDQRAVNAFF.

The chain has TRBV5-4 and TRBJ2-2; 11 bases agree with TRBD1. CDR1 is SGHNT and CDR2 is YYREEE in the germline V gene (reference sequence). The trim removed 1 base at V and 5 bases at J, leaving 1 base unmatched. The CDR3 covers 15 residues. The CDR3 is CASSLRDRGTGELFF. CDR3 DNA sequence: TGTGCCAGCAGCTTGAGGGACAGGGGGACCGGGGAGCTGTTTTTT.

J is TRBJ1-3 and V is TRBV7-6; D is uncertain. The CDR3 runs to 13 residues. CDR1 and CDR2 from the germline V gene are SGHVS and FNYEAQ. V gave up 0 bases and J gave up 4 bases, with 4 bases separating them. The CDR3 here is CASSLARGNTIYF. The DNA for the CDR3 is TGTGCCAGCAGCTTAGCGCGGGGAAACACCATATATTTT.

The genes are TRBV6-1 and TRBJ1-2; D is perhaps TRBD1 (5 bases). From germline, CDR1 is MNHNS and CDR2 SASEGT. The CDR3 has 14 amino acids. Trimming removed 2 bases at V and 3 bases at J, with 10 bases between. For the CDR3, the DNA is TGTGCCAGCAGTGAATGGGTAGGGGACTATGGCTACACCTTC. Translated: CASSEWVGDYGYTF.

The V and J genes are TRBV28 and TRBJ2-7; TRBD2 agrees at 14 bases. In germline, CDR1 is MDHEN, CDR2 SYDVKM. With V trimmed by 6 bases and J by 4 bases, 14 bases remained unmatched. The CDR3 extends over 18 amino acids. CDR3 loop: CASRDPGLAGEKRYEQYF. CDR3 DNA sequence: TGTGCCAGCAGAGATCCGGGACTAGCGGGAGAGAAACGGTACGAGCAGTACTTC.

This chain joins TRBV7-2 and TRBJ2-3; D may match TRBD1 or TRBD2 (5 bases each). The germline V and J ends were trimmed by 10 bases and 0 bases, with 23 bases remaining between them. The length of the CDR3 is 17 residues. CDR1 is SGHTA, CDR2 FQGNSA, per germline. CDR3 in DNA: TGTGCCACCCCTTCTCATGAGGGGCCTTATAGCACAGATACGCAGTATTTT. Its protein product is CATPSHEGPYSTDTQYF.

The chain is built from TRBV6-5 and TRBJ1-5, with D maybe TRBD1 (5 bases). The germline CDR1 and CDR2 sequences are MNHEY and SVGAGI. The V and J ends lost 0 bases and 2 bases respectively, with 11 bases between them. This CDR3 region has 16 residues. The CDR3 is CASSYSRVRGNQPQHF. CDR3 bases: TGTGCCAGCAGTTACTCTCGAGTCAGGGGCAATCAGCCCCAGCATTTT.

This chain uses TRBV19 with TRBJ1-1, with no clear D. V lost 4 bases and J 5 bases, leaving 14 bases between the germline ends. Germline CDR1 and CDR2: LNHDA and SQIVND (reference sequence). This CDR3 spans 14 amino acids. CDR3 DNA: TGTGCCAGTAGTAGGTCGAGGATTTATACTGAAGCTTTCTTT. Its protein is CASSRSRIYTEAFF.

The chain has TRBV19 and TRBJ1-4, with 8 bases lining up with TRBD1. V lost 9 bases, J lost 7 bases, and 7 bases stayed unmatched. Per the germline V gene, CDR1 is LNHDA and CDR2 is SQIVND (reference sequence). CDR3 size: 13 residues. The CDR3 DNA sequence: TGTGCCAGCCGGACAGGGAGGAGTGAAAAACTGTTTTTT. As protein: CASRTGRSEKLFF.

The chain joins TRBV7-2 to TRBJ1-1, with TRBD1 matching over 7 bases. V lost 5 bases and J lost 3; bases outside the gene matches: 6. Per the germline V gene, CDR1 is SGHTA and CDR2 is FQGNSA. This CDR3 is 14 amino acids long. The CDR3 loop reads CASSRGGADTEAFF. Here the CDR3 DNA reads TGTGCCAGCAGCAGAGGGGGCGCGGACACTGAAGCTTTCTTT.

This clone occurred a few times. The V gene is TRBV19, the J gene TRBJ2-2; no clear D gene. V was shortened by 2 bases and J by 3 bases, with 7 bases between the two germline ends. The CDR3 is made up of 14 amino acids. Looked up from germline, CDR1 is LNHDA and CDR2 is SQIVND (reference sequence). DNA of the CDR3: TGTGCCAGTAGTATAACTCGGGACACCGGGGAGCTGTTTTTT. Translated: CASSITRDTGELFF. Complete variable domain (other parts from reference TRBV19 and TRBJ2-2): DGGITQSPKYLFRKEGQNVTLSCEQNLNHDAMYWYRQDPGQGLRLIYYSQIVNDFQKGDIAEGYSVSREKKESFPLTVTSAQKNPTAFYLCASSITRDTGELFFGEGSRLTVL.

V and J are TRBV4-2 and TRBJ2-2; 8 bases fit TRBD1. CDR1 LGHNA and CDR2 YNFKEQ come from the germline V gene. Unmatched junction bases numbered 6, after V lost 4 bases and J lost 5 bases. The CDR3 consists of 15 residues. CDR3 coding DNA: TGTGCCAGCAGCCCTCGGACAGGGAGTACCGGGGAGCTGTTTTTT. Amino acids: CASSPRTGSTGELFF.

In its sample, this clone is medium-sized. The rearrangement links TRBV27 to TRBJ1-5; possible D gene TRBD1, 6 bases. V lost 5 bases to trimming and J lost 0 bases, with 8 bases between them. There are 14 residues in the CDR3. The V gene's germline CDR1 is MNHEY and CDR2 SMNVEV (reference sequence). The CDR3 protein is CASSEGDSNQPQHF. The DNA of the CDR3 is TGTGCCAGCAGTGAGGGGGATAGCAATCAGCCCCAGCATTTT.

This sequence joins TRBV28 and TRBJ1-2; D call uncertain. CDR3 length: 12 residues. Germline V gives CDR1 MDHEN, CDR2 SYDVKM. V was clipped by 3 bases and J by 7 bases, with 9 bases between them. The CDR3 region is CASSFTVTGYTF. The CDR3 DNA reads as TGTGCCAGCAGTTTTACGGTTACTGGCTACACCTTC.

The J gene is TRBJ1-1, the V gene TRBV25-1, with D maybe TRBD1 (6 bases). Germline V gene data show CDR1 as MGHDK and CDR2 as SYGVNS. Between the trimmed V and J ends, which lost 6 bases and 0 bases, there was a span of 14 bases. The CDR3 covers 15 residues. The CDR3 region is CASRRGAGMNTEAFF. The CDR3 DNA is TGTGCCAGCAGGCGGGGGGCGGGAATGAACACTGAAGCTTTCTTT.

The gene calls are TRBV4-3 and TRBJ1-4; possible D gene TRBD1, 5 bases. The germline V and J ends were trimmed by 0 bases and 8 bases, with 16 bases remaining between them. CDR1 and CDR2 (germline): LGHNA, YSLEER. The CDR3 extends over 16 amino acids. CDR3 loop: CASSQDWAGKGEKLFF. The CDR3 region has the DNA TGCGCCAGCAGCCAAGATTGGGCAGGGAAAGGAGAAAAACTGTTTTTT.

Here the CDR3 DNA reads TGTGCCAGCAGGGTGGCAGAAGCCGGGGAGCTGTTTTTT. Amino acids: CASRVAEAGELFF. J is TRBJ2-2 and V is TRBV2; D gene unclear. The ends were cut back, 6 bases at V and 6 bases at J, with 11 bases in the middle. CDR1 is SNHLY and CDR2 is FYNNEI in the germline V gene. CDR3 length: 13 amino acids.